What follows are 13 T cell receptor beta chains derived from one specimen sequenced in a study of Ad26.COV2.S vaccination and SARS-CoV-2 variants. Clones were read by immunoSEQ multiplex PCR, and TCRdb kept only the in-frame ones, dropping some. This table has around 400,000 clones, approximately 89% appearing once. The treatment here: around 19 received Ad26.COV2.S at low or high dose, single or two shots; five or six received placebo; per-sample allocation not given. Samples analyzed were those drawn on day 63 after the first vaccine or placebo injection. The source was peripheral blood, collected in a trial of Ad26.COV2.S vaccine versus placebo. The receptors come from a person between 18 and 60 years old who received the Ad26.COV2.S COVID-19 vaccine or a placebo.

V usage is TRBV20-1 and J usage is TRBJ2-5; D remains ambiguous. CDR3 length equals 11 residues. V lost 6 bases, J lost 4 bases, and 9 bases lay in between. Per the germline V gene, CDR1 is DFQATT and CDR2 is SNEGSKA (reference sequence). The CDR3 sequence is CSASIIETQYF. Written as DNA, the CDR3 is TGCAGTGCCAGCATCATAGAGACCCAGTACTTC.

The chain carries TRBV7-9 and TRBJ2-1, with 16 bases identical to TRBD2. The V and J ends lost 5 bases and 0 bases, in that order; junction bases with no gene match: 7. CDR1 and CDR2 (germline): SEHNR, FQNEAQ (reference sequence). This CDR3 region has 19 residues. DNA for the CDR3: TGTGCCAGCAGCCGCCCGGGACTAGCGGGAGGGAGCTCCTACAATGAGCAGTTCTTC. Protein: CASSRPGLAGGSSYNEQFF.

This chain joins TRBV7-8 and TRBJ2-7; 8 nucleotides agree with TRBD2. The CDR3 contains 16 residues. Germline CDR1 SGHVS, CDR2 FQNEAQ. Unmatched junction bases numbered 8, after V lost 4 bases and J lost 0 bases. In DNA form, the CDR3 reads TGTGCCAGCAGCTCCCTAGCGGGTCCCTTCTCCTACGAGCAGTACTTC. This encodes CASSSLAGPFSYEQYF.

The gene calls are TRBV28 and TRBJ1-4; 7 bases fit TRBD1. The V gene's germline CDR1 is MDHEN and CDR2 SYDVKM. The CDR3 spans 14 residues. J was trimmed by 7 bases and V by 4 bases; bases with no gene match: 6. As DNA, the CDR3 is TGTGCCAGCAGTTCGGGAGGGGGCGGTGAAAAACTGTTTTTT. Amino acids: CASSSGGGGEKLFF.

The J gene is TRBJ2-2, the V gene TRBV5-1; 7 nucleotides agree with TRBD2. Germline CDR1 is SGHRS and CDR2 is YFSETQ. This CDR3 region has 16 residues. Losses at the gene ends were 0 bases for V and 3 bases for J; bases not matched to a gene: 5. CDR3 region: CASSLGGRGDTGELFF. Here the CDR3 DNA reads TGCGCCAGCAGCTTGGGCGGGAGAGGGGACACCGGGGAGCTGTTTTTT.

With respect to this clone: At the DNA level, this CDR3 is encoded by other sequences in the same sample as well. The V gene is TRBV11-2, the J gene TRBJ2-5, with D possibly matching TRBD2 (6 bases). CDR1 SGHAT and CDR2 FQNNGV come from the germline V gene. V shed 2 bases and J shed 4 bases, with 14 bases lying between them. The CDR3 has 15 amino acids. The CDR3 DNA is TGTGCCAGCAGCTTAAGCAGTGGGGGAGGAGAGACCCAGTACTTC. The encoded protein is CASSLSSGGGETQYF.

V usage is TRBV24-1 and J usage is TRBJ2-7; D might be TRBD1 or TRBD2, each matching 5 bases. Germline CDR1 reads KGHDR; CDR2 reads SFDVKD. The V end was cut by 3 bases, the J end by 2 bases, with 10 bases between. This CDR3 spans 14 amino acids. In DNA, the CDR3 is TGTGCCACCAGTGATCCGGGACGGCCCTACGAGCAGTACTTC. Translation: CATSDPGRPYEQYF.

The chain couples TRBV5-5 to TRBJ2-7; D remains ambiguous. Trimming took 0 bases from V and 2 from J, leaving 3 bases between them. This CDR3 comprises 12 residues. CDR1 and CDR2 (germline): SGHKS, YYEKEE (reference sequence). This chain's CDR3 is CASSLEAYEQYF. The DNA for the CDR3 is TGTGCCAGCAGCTTGGAGGCCTACGAGCAGTACTTC.

The chain recombines TRBV7-6 with TRBJ1-6; TRBD1 matches 7 bases. The V and J ends lost 6 bases and 7 bases, in that order; junction bases with no gene match: 6. Per the germline V gene, CDR1 is SGHVS and CDR2 is FNYEAQ. The CDR3 spans 14 residues. CDR3 bases: TGTGCCAGCAGGCCCGGGACAGACAATTCACCCCTCCACTTT. Its protein product is CASRPGTDNSPLHF.

This clone came up a few times. This chain connects TRBV19 to TRBJ2-2; no clear D gene. V lost 4 bases to trimming and J lost 6 bases, with 12 bases between them. The CDR3 is 14 residues long. Germline V CDR1 and CDR2: LNHDA, SQIVND (reference sequence). The CDR3 loop is CASSTQAIAGELFF. Here the CDR3 DNA reads TGTGCCAGTAGTACTCAGGCCATCGCCGGGGAGCTGTTTTTT.

The rearrangement joins TRBV6-5 to TRBJ1-1; D gene unclear. Trimming cost V 6 bases and J 1 base, with 9 bases left between them. There are 13 residues in the CDR3. Germline V lookup: CDR1 MNHEY, CDR2 SVGAGI. CDR3 amino acids: CASSKQRNTEAFF. The DNA of the CDR3 is TGTGCCAGCAGCAAACAGAGGAACACTGAAGCTTTCTTT.

The V and J genes are TRBV7-8 and TRBJ2-7; D is unclear. Germline CDR1 is SGHVS and CDR2 is FQNEAQ. The ends were cut back, 2 bases at V and 5 bases at J, with 10 bases in the middle. There are 13 residues in the CDR3. In DNA form, the CDR3 reads TGTGCCAGCAGCTTATCTGGGCAAAACGAGCAGTACTTC. It encodes CASSLSGQNEQYF.

The genes are TRBV6-5 and TRBJ1-2; 9 bases match TRBD1. Germline-derived CDR1 and CDR2 are MNHEY and SVGAGI. V was clipped by 6 bases and J by 6 bases; unmatched bases: 5. The CDR3 runs 13 residues. The CDR3 nucleotides read TGTGCCAGCAGGATACAGGGGGCGAATGGCTACACCTTC. Translated: CASRIQGANGYTF.